Each of the 22 T cell receptor beta chains below was sequenced from the same sample in a study of blood T cells in healthy people across ages. Primed by a sample-barcoded 5' primer and a J-beta primer mix, a second PCR proceeded for 7 to 11 cycles. TCRdb recomputed calls from the 5' RACE reads with MiXCR, one row per CDR3 protein. There are fewer than 800,000 distinct CDR3 sequences in the sample; approximately 30% occur only once, and roughly 14% lies in the top ten. The sample was blood. The receptors were sampled from a woman of 80 years or more in good health.

This rearrangement joins TRBV27 to TRBJ1-5, with 9 nucleotides matching TRBD1. Looked up from germline, CDR1 is MNHEY and CDR2 is SMNVEV (reference sequence). Trimming took 2 bases from V and 3 from J; bases not matched to a gene: 5. The CDR3 is made up of 16 amino acids. For the CDR3, the DNA is TGTGCCAGCAGTTTAAGCGGGACAGGGATCAATCAGCCCCAGCATTTT. Translating it yields CASSLSGTGINQPQHF.

This clonotype was found many times. The rearrangement links TRBV28 to TRBJ1-6; no clear D. With 3 bases removed from V and 6 bases from J, the gap between germline ends came to 9 bases. Germline V gives CDR1 MDHEN, CDR2 SYDVKM. The CDR3 is 14 amino acids. As DNA, the CDR3 is TGTGCCAGCAGTTTCCCCGACTTTAATTCACCCCTCCACTTT. Translation: CASSFPDFNSPLHF.

V and J are TRBV20-1 and TRBJ1-2; 11 nucleotides agree with TRBD1. Per germline, CDR1 DFQATT and CDR2 SNEGSKA (reference sequence). The junction had 5 bases not matched to a gene; V was cut back by 3 bases and J by 5 bases. CDR3 size: 14 residues. Written as DNA, the CDR3 is TGCAGTGCTAGGCCCGGGACAGGGGGTTATGGCTACACCTTC. It specifies CSARPGTGGYGYTF.

The rearrangement joins TRBV4-2 to TRBJ2-2; TRBD1 might be the D (6 bases). CDR3 size: 16 residues. Germline values: CDR1 LGHNA, CDR2 YNFKEQ. V was pared by 3 bases and J by 2 bases, with 13 bases between. The CDR3 protein is CASSHPGTLNTGELFF. CDR3 DNA: TGTGCCAGCAGCCACCCCGGGACACTAAACACCGGGGAGCTGTTTTTT.

This chain connects TRBV6-2 or TRBV6-3 to TRBJ2-4, with TRBD2 as a possible D gene (6 bases). The closer fit of TRBJ2-7 to the DNA end suggests the J call may be wrong. This CDR3 spans 15 amino acids. Germline CDR1 reads MNHEY; CDR2 reads SVGEGT. CDR3 sequence reads: CASSYLGLSSYEQYF. DNA of the CDR3: TGTGCCAGCAGTTACTTGGGACTGAGCTCCTACGAGCAGTACTTC.

This clonotype was counted ten times or more. The genes are TRBV5-1 and TRBJ2-5; D perhaps matches TRBD1 (6 bases). The V and J ends lost 0 bases and 5 bases respectively, with 11 bases between them. The CDR3 is 14 amino acids. Looked up from germline, CDR1 is SGHRS and CDR2 is YFSETQ. CDR3 sequence: CASSLGGQSETQYF. In nucleotides, the CDR3 is TGCGCCAGCAGCTTGGGCGGACAGTCGGAGACCCAGTACTTC.

This clonotype was observed a handful of times. This may be a read error: a much more frequent sequence differs by one nucleotide. The chain links TRBV7-3 to TRBJ2-1, with 7 bases aligning to TRBD2. Germline CDR1 is SGHTA and CDR2 is FQGTGA. With 4 bases clipped from V and 8 bases from J, the junction kept 8 bases outside the gene matches. The CDR3 is 14 residues long. DNA of the CDR3: TGTGCCAGCAGCTGGAGGCGGGGGTACGATGAGCAGTTCTTC. Translating it yields CASSWRRGYDEQFF.

V and J are TRBV11-2 and TRBJ2-7; 12 bases match TRBD1. Per germline, CDR1 SGHAT and CDR2 FQNNGV. This CDR3 has 17 residues. The V segment lost 4 bases and the J segment 2 bases; nucleotides outside the gene matches: 9. Written as DNA, the CDR3 is TGTGCCAGCAGCTCTAGTGGGGACAGGGGGCTCGCCTACGAGCAGTACTTC. This translates into CASSSSGDRGLAYEQYF.

There are a few counts of this clonotype. This may arise from a read error, as a much more abundant clone is one base away. This chain links TRBV20-1 with TRBJ1-2, with D unclear. CDR3 size: 13 residues. CDR1 is DFQATT, CDR2 SNEGSKA, per germline (reference sequence). With 5 bases removed from V and 4 bases from J, the gap between germline ends came to 14 bases. CDR3 bases: TGCAGTGCTGCGTCTGGGGTCCGCTATGGCTACACCTTC. It specifies CSAASGVRYGYTF.

This clonotype was seen at least ten times. This chain connects TRBV18 to TRBJ2-3; D is uncertain. V lost 1 base and J lost 5, with 13 bases in between. Per the germline V gene, CDR1 is KGHSH and CDR2 is LQKENI. The CDR3 extends over 15 amino acids. CDR3 sequence reads: CASSPRMVAVDTQYF. For the CDR3, the DNA is TGTGCCAGCTCACCACGAATGGTTGCGGTAGATACGCAGTATTTT.

There are a few counts of this clonotype. This sequence joins TRBV3-1 and TRBJ2-7, with TRBD2 matching 8 bases. Germline V lookup: CDR1 LGHDT, CDR2 YNNKEL (reference sequence). This CDR3 comprises 14 residues. Germline trimming cut 0 bases from V and 8 bases from J; bases unmatched to any gene: 6. The CDR3 sequence: CASSQEVGTRKQYF. Written as DNA, the CDR3 is TGTGCCAGCAGCCAAGAGGTCGGGACTAGGAAGCAGTACTTC.

The chain employs TRBV9 and TRBJ2-5; the D call may be TRBD1 or TRBD2 (6 bases each). The germline CDR1 and CDR2 sequences are SGDLS and YYNGEE. Deletions cut 0 bases from V and 4 bases from J, with 19 bases between. The CDR3 runs 17 residues. As DNA, the CDR3 is TGTGCCAGCAGCGTAGCTTATCCGGGCAGGGGAGGAGAGACCCAGTACTTC. Its protein is CASSVAYPGRGGETQYF.

A remark on this clonotype: This may arise from a read error, as a much more abundant clone is one base away. This chain links TRBV7-2 with TRBJ2-3; tentative D call: TRBD2 (6 bases). Germline values: CDR1 SGHTA, CDR2 FQGNSA. This CDR3 is built from 15 residues. V gave up 3 bases and J gave up 2 bases, with 12 bases separating them. The CDR3, as DNA: TGTGCCAGCAGCTTTTCGGGGGTCTTCACAGATACGCAGTATTTT. Its protein product is CASSFSGVFTDTQYF.

For this clonotype: At one of its ends the junction is not consistent with the germline gene, which may arise from a read error. The genes are TRBV18 and TRBJ1-1, with D hard to call. The CDR3 spans 14 residues. Germline V gene data show CDR1 as KGHSH and CDR2 as LQKENI. The CDR3 DNA reads TGTGCCAGCTCACTCGCGATCATGAACGCTGAAGCTTTCTTT. Its protein is CASSLAIMNAEAFF.

The gene calls are TRBV7-9 and TRBJ2-7; D gene unclear. CDR1 and CDR2 from the germline V gene are SEHNR and FQNEAQ (reference sequence). Trimming pared 1 base from V and 10 bases from J, leaving 20 bases between. The CDR3 has 15 amino acids. For the CDR3, the DNA is TGTGCCAGCAGCTTAGTATTGTCCGAACAAGAGATCCAGTACTTC. This codes for CASSLVLSEQEIQYF.

The chain recombines TRBV10-3 with TRBJ1-6; 7 nucleotides line up with TRBD1. The germline gives CDR1 ENHRY, CDR2 SYGVKD. The CDR3 is made up of 13 amino acids. Trimming cost V 11 bases and J 10 bases; bases outside gene matches: 11. This chain's CDR3 is CAPEQGTESPLHF. For the CDR3, the DNA is TGTGCCCCCGAACAGGGGACGGAATCACCCCTCCACTTT.

This clonotype has ten or more counts. A much larger clone lies a single base off, so this may be a read error. The chain employs TRBV5-6 and TRBJ1-2, with D possibly matching TRBD1 (6 bases). The CDR3 runs 11 residues. V lost 3 bases to trimming and J lost 7 bases, with 7 bases between them. The germline V gene encodes CDR1 SGHDT and CDR2 YYEEEE. CDR3 region: CASSYRAGYTF. DNA for the CDR3: TGTGCCAGCAGCTACAGGGCTGGCTACACCTTC.

This rearrangement joins TRBV7-9 to TRBJ2-5, with 7 bases fitting TRBD2. CDR1 and CDR2 (germline): SEHNR, FQNEAQ (reference sequence). This CDR3 is 15 amino acids long. Trimming cost V 3 bases and J 5 bases; bases outside gene matches: 9. CDR3 protein: CASSFGKGGEETQYF. The CDR3 DNA reads as TGTGCCAGCAGCTTTGGCAAGGGAGGGGAGGAGACCCAGTACTTC.

Remarks on this clonotype: Since a much larger clone is just one base distant, this may be a read error. The V gene is TRBV30, the J gene TRBJ1-2; 9 bases map to TRBD1. The V segment lost 4 bases and the J segment 4 bases; nucleotides outside the gene matches: 4. CDR1 and CDR2 (germline): GTSNPN, SVGIG (reference sequence). The length of the CDR3 is 13 residues. The CDR3 DNA is TGTGCCTGGATCAGACAGGGGGGCTATGGCTACACCTTC. Its protein product is CAWIRQGGYGYTF.

A remark on this clonotype: A much larger clone lies a single base off, so this may be a read error. The chain employs TRBV10-3 and TRBJ2-6; D might be TRBD1 (5 bases). CDR1 ENHRY and CDR2 SYGVKD come from the germline V gene. This CDR3 has 14 residues. CDR3 nucleotides: TGTGCCATCAGTGAGTCTACTGGGGCCAACGTCCGGACTTTC. This codes for CAISESTGANVRTF.

Many counts were recorded for this clonotype. The CDR3: CASSPSRGGAQETQYF. In nucleotides, the CDR3 is TGCGCCAGCAGCCCGTCCCGCGGGGGGGCCCAAGAGACCCAGTACTTC. V usage is TRBV5-1 and J usage is TRBJ2-5; 9 bases match TRBD2. CDR3 size: 16 residues. The V gene's germline CDR1 is SGHRS and CDR2 YFSETQ. J gave up 1 base and V 4 bases, and 8 bases lay outside the gene matches.

This clonotype was detected a few times. With a much larger clone just one base away, this may be a read error. V usage is TRBV3-1 and J usage is TRBJ1-2, with D hard to call. CDR3 length: 11 residues. Trimming took 6 bases from V and 3 from J, leaving 5 bases between them. Germline CDR1 reads LGHDT; CDR2 reads YNNKEL (reference sequence). The CDR3 region is CASRAHYGYTF. The CDR3 bases are TGTGCCAGCAGGGCGCACTATGGCTACACCTTC.